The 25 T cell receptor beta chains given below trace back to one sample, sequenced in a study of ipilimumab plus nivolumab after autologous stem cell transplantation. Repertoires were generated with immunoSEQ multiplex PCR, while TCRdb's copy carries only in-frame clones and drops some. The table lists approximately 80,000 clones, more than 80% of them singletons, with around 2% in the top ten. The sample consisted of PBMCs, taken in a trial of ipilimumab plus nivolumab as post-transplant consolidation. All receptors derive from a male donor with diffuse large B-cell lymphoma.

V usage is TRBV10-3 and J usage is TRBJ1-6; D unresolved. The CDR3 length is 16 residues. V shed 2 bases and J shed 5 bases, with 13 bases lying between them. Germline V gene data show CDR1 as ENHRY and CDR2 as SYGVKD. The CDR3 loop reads CAISERPASDNSPLHF. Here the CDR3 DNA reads TGTGCCATCAGTGAGCGGCCGGCTTCGGATAATTCACCCCTCCACTTT.

CDR3 coding DNA: TGTGCCATCAGTGACTACCCTCCGGGACGGGAAGACACTGAAGCTTTCTTT. Translation: CAISDYPPGREDTEAFF. The rearrangement links TRBV10-3 to TRBJ1-1; D is perhaps TRBD1 (5 bases). Germline V gives CDR1 ENHRY, CDR2 SYGVKD. This CDR3 spans 17 amino acids. Trimming took 3 bases from V and 3 from J, leaving 20 bases between them.

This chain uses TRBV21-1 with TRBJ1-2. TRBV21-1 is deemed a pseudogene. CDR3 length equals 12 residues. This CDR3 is CASSRPEYGYTF. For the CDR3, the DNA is TGTGCCAGCAGCCGTCCAGAGTATGGCTACACCTTC.

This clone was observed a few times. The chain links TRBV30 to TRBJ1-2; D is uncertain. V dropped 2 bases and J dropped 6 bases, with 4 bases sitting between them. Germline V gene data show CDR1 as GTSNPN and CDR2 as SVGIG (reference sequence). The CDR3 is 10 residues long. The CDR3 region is CAWSRDGYTF. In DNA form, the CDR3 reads TGTGCCTGGAGTAGGGATGGCTACACCTTC.

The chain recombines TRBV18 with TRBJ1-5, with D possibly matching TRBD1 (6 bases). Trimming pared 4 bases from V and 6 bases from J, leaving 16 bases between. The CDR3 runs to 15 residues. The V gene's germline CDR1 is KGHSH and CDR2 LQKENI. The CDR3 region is CASSQAPGGSQPQHF. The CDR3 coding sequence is TGTGCCAGCTCACAGGCCCCCGGGGGCAGTCAGCCCCAGCATTTT.

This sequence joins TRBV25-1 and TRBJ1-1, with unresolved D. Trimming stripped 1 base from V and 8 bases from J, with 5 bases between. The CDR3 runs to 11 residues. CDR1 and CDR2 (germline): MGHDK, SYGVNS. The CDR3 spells CASSESGEAFF. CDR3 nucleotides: TGTGCCAGCAGTGAATCGGGGGAAGCTTTCTTT.

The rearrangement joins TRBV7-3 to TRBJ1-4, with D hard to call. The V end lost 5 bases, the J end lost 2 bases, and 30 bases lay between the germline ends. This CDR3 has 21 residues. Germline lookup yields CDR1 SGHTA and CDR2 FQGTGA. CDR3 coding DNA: TGTGCCAGCAGCCGCAACGTGTTGTGGGAACAGTGGTGGGTTACTAATGAAAAACTGTTTTTT. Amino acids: CASSRNVLWEQWWVTNEKLFF. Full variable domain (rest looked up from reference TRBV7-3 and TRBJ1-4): GAGVSQTPSNKVTEKGKYVELRCDPISGHTALYWYRQSLGQGPEFLIYFQGTGAADDSGLPNDRFFAVRPEGSVSTLKIQRTERGDSAVYLCASSRNVLWEQWWVTNEKLFFGSGTQLSVL.

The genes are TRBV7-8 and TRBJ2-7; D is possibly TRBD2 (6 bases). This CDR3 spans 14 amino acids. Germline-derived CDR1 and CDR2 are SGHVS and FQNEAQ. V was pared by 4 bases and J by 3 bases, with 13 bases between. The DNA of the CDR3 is TGTGCCAGCAGCTCCCCCGCGGGACGCTACGAGCAGTACTTC. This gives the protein CASSSPAGRYEQYF.

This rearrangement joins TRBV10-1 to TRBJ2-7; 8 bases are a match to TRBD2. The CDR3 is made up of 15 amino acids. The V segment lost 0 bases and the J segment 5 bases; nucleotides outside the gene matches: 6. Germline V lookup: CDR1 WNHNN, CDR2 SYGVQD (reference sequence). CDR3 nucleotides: TGCGCCAGCAGTGAGTCCGGGACTAGTACCAACGAGCAGTACTTC. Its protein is CASSESGTSTNEQYF.

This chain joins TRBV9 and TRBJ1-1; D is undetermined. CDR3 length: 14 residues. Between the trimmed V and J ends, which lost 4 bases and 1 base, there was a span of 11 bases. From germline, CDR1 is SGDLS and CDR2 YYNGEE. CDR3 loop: CASSRATGNTEAFF. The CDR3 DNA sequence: TGTGCCAGCAGCAGAGCGACGGGGAACACTGAAGCTTTCTTT.

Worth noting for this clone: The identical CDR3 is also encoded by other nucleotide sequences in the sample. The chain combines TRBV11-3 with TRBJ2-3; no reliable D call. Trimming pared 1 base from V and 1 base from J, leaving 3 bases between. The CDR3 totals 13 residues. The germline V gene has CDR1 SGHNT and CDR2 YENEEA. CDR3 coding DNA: TGTGCCAGCAGCTTAGGGGGCACAGATACGCAGTATTTT. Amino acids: CASSLGGTDTQYF.

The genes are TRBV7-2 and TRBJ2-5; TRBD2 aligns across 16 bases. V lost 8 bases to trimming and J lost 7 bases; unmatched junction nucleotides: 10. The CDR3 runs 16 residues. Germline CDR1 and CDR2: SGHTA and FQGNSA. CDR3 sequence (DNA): TGTGCCAGCCCAAGTGCGGGACTAGCGGGGGGGCCGACCCAGTACTTC. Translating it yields CASPSAGLAGGPTQYF.

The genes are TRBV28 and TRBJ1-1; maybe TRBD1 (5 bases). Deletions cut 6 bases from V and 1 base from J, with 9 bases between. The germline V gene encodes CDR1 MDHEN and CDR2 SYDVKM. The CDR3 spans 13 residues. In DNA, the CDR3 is TGTGCCAGCAGGCCGGGACGGAACACTGAAGCTTTCTTT. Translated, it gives CASRPGRNTEAFF.

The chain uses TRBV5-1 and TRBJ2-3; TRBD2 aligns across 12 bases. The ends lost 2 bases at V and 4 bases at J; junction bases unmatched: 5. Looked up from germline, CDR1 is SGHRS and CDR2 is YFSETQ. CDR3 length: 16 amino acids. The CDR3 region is CASSFTSGGSPDTQYF. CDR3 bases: TGCGCCAGCAGCTTTACTAGCGGGGGGTCCCCAGATACGCAGTATTTT.

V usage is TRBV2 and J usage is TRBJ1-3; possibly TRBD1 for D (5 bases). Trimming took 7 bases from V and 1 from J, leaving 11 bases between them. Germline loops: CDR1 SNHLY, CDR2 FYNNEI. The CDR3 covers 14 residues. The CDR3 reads CASTDRGSGNTIYF. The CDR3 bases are TGTGCCAGCACCGACCGGGGGTCTGGAAACACCATATATTTT.

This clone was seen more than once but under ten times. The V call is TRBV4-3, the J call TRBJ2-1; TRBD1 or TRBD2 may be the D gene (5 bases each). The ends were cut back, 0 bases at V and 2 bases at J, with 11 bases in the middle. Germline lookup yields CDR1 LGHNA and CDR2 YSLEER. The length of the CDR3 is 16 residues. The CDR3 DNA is TGCGCCAGCAGCCAAGATTCGGGGCCGCCCTACAATGAGCAGTTCTTC. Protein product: CASSQDSGPPYNEQFF.

The CDR3 spells CASSLDQGGGYGYTF. CDR3 sequence (DNA): TGTGCCAGCAGCTTGGATCAGGGAGGAGGCTATGGCTACACCTTC. The chain uses TRBV5-6 and TRBJ1-2, with a tentative D call TRBD1 (5 bases). The ends were cut back, 0 bases at V and 4 bases at J, with 13 bases in the middle. The germline CDR1 and CDR2 sequences are SGHDT and YYEEEE. The CDR3 covers 15 residues. Full variable domain (rest looked up from reference TRBV5-6 and TRBJ1-2): DAGVTQSPTHLIKTRGQQVTLRCSPKSGHDTVSWYQQALGQGPQFIFQYYEEEERQRGNFPDRFSGHQFPNYSSELNVNALLLGDSALYLCASSLDQGGGYGYTFGSGTRLTVV.

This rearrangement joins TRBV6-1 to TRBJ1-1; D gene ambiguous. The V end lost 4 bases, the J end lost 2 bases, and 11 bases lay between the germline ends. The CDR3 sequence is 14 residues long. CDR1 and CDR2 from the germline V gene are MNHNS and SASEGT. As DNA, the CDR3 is TGTGCCAGCAGTGGGCAGCAGATTAACACTGAAGCTTTCTTT. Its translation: CASSGQQINTEAFF.

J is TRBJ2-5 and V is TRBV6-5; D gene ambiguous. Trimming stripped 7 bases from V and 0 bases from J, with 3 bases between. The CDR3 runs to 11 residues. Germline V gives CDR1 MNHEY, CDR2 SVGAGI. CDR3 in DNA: TGTGCCAGCACCTACCAAGAGACCCAGTACTTC. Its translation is CASTYQETQYF.

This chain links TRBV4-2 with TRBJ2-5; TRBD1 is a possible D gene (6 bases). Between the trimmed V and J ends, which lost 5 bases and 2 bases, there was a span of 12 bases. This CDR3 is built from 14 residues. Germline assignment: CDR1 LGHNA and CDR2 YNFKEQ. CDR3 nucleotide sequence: TGTGCCAGCAGCGTTGGACAGAGACAAGAGACCCAGTACTTC. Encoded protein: CASSVGQRQETQYF.

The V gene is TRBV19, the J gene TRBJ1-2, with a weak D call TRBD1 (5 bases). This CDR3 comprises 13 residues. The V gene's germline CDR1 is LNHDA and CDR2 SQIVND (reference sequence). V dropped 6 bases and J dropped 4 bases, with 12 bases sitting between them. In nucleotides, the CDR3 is TGTGCCAGTAGCCTCAGGGTGACCTATGGCTACACCTTC. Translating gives CASSLRVTYGYTF.

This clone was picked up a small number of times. For the CDR3, the DNA is TGTGCCAGTAGTATACAAGCGGCCGCTGGAGGCTACACCTTC. Its protein is CASSIQAAAGGYTF. V usage is TRBV19 and J usage is TRBJ1-2, with unresolved D. CDR3 length equals 14 residues. V was cut by 2 bases and J by 8 bases, with 15 bases left in between. CDR1 LNHDA and CDR2 SQIVND come from the germline V gene (reference sequence).

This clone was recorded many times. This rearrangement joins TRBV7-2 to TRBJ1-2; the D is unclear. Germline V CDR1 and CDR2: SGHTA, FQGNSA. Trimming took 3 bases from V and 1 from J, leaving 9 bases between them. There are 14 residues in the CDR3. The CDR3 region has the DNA TGTGCCAGCAGCTTTAGGACGAATAACTATGGCTACACCTTC. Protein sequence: CASSFRTNNYGYTF. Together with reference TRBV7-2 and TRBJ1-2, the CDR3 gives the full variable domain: GAGVSQSPSNKVTEKGKDVELRCDPISGHTALYWYRQSLGQGLEFLIYFQGNSAPDKSGLPSDRFSAERTGGSVSTLTIQRTQQEDSAVYLCASSFRTNNYGYTFGSGTRLTVV.

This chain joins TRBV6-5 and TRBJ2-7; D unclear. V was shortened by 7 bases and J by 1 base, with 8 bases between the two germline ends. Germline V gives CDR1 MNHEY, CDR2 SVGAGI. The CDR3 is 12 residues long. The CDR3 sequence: CASTADSYEQYF. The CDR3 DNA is TGTGCCAGCACCGCGGATTCCTACGAGCAGTACTTC.

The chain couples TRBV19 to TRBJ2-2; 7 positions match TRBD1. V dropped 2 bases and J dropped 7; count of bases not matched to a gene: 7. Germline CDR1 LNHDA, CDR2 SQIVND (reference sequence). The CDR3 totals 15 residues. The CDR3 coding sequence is TGTGCCAGTAGTATACTACAGGGGTCTAACGGGGAGCTGTTTTTT. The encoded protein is CASSILQGSNGELFF.